The 15 T cell receptor beta chains in this list originate from one sample, sequenced in a study of blood T cell repertoires in COVID-19. TCRdb's table, derived via immunoSEQ multiplex PCR, lists solely in-frame clones and lacks some. This sample has approximately 110,000 clones, with about 70% found just once. Sequencing input: peripheral blood. The receptor source for this set is a man of 80 years or more with COVID-19, enrolled during active disease.

This chain uses TRBV7-4 with TRBJ2-7; D is unresolved. The germline CDR1 and CDR2 sequences are SGHVT and SQSDAQ. V lost 10 bases to trimming and J lost 1 base, with 8 bases between them. The CDR3 extends over 11 amino acids. The DNA of the CDR3 is TGTGCCAAAAACAGATCCTACGAGCAGTACTTC. Translating it yields CAKNRSYEQYF.

This rearrangement joins TRBV28 to TRBJ1-4; 8 nucleotides line up with TRBD1. The germline V gene encodes CDR1 MDHEN and CDR2 SYDVKM. The length of the CDR3 is 17 residues. Trimming took 0 bases from V and 2 from J; bases not matched to a gene: 5. As DNA, the CDR3 is TGTGCCAGCAGTTTATGGGGACAGGAGCTTACTAATGAAAAACTGTTTTTT. Amino acid sequence: CASSLWGQELTNEKLFF.

Regarding this clone: The sample has other DNA sequences that encode this CDR3 too. The rearrangement joins TRBV7-3 to TRBJ1-1; D is ambiguous. Germline V gene sequence: CDR1 SGHTA, CDR2 FQGTGA. The CDR3 is made up of 13 amino acids. Trimming shortened V by 4 bases and J by 0 bases, and 6 bases separated the two germline ends. CDR3 in DNA: TGTGCCAGCAGCTCGGGGATGAACACTGAAGCTTTCTTT. This translates into CASSSGMNTEAFF.

This chain links TRBV6-2 or TRBV6-3 with TRBJ2-2; the match to TRBD2 covers 12 bases. The germline V gene has CDR1 MNHEY and CDR2 SVGEGT. With 0 bases clipped from V and 2 bases from J, the junction kept 7 bases outside the gene matches. The CDR3 spans 19 residues. The CDR3: CASSYSGLAGTSNTGELFF. The CDR3 DNA follows: TGTGCCAGCAGTTACTCCGGACTAGCGGGAACCTCAAACACCGGGGAGCTGTTTTTT.

V and J are TRBV28 and TRBJ2-7, with 14 bases that match TRBD2. The V and J ends lost 6 bases and 3 bases, in that order; junction bases with no gene match: 7. Germline CDR1 reads MDHEN; CDR2 reads SYDVKM. CDR3 length: 16 amino acids. The CDR3 loop reads CASREGLAGVRYEQYF. CDR3 DNA: TGTGCCAGCAGGGAGGGACTAGCGGGAGTTCGCTACGAGCAGTACTTC.

This chain links TRBV18 with TRBJ1-2; tentatively, D is TRBD1 (6 bases). Trimming cost V 3 bases and J 8 bases, with 13 bases left between them. There are 13 residues in the CDR3. In germline, CDR1 is KGHSH, CDR2 LQKENI. CDR3 protein: CASSPSGAGGYTF. Here the CDR3 DNA reads TGTGCCAGCTCACCCTCAGGGGCCGGGGGCTACACCTTC.

The rearrangement joins TRBV13 to TRBJ1-6; no firm D call. Germline loops: CDR1 PRHDT, CDR2 FYEKMQ (reference sequence). The CDR3 loop spans 13 amino acids. Trimming left V 5 bases short and J 5 bases short, with 7 bases between. The CDR3 DNA sequence: TGTGCCAGCAGCCCCTACGATAATTCACCCCTCCACTTT. Translating it yields CASSPYDNSPLHF.

CDR3 loop: CASSLAAGQAGANEKLFF. Here the CDR3 DNA reads TGTGCCAGCAGCTTAGCCGCTGGACAGGCCGGGGCTAATGAAAAACTGTTTTTT. The chain links TRBV7-9 to TRBJ1-4; 7 bases are a match to TRBD1. This CDR3 contains 18 residues. V shed 0 bases, J shed 3 bases, and the junction held 10 bases outside the gene matches. CDR1 is SEHNR, CDR2 FQNEAQ, per germline (reference sequence).

The chain employs TRBV28 and TRBJ2-1; TRBD2 is a possible D gene (5 bases). Trimming took 1 base from V and 2 from J, leaving 12 bases between them. CDR3 length equals 16 residues. Per the germline V gene, CDR1 is MDHEN and CDR2 is SYDVKM. CDR3 DNA sequence: TGTGCCAGCAGTTTATATGAACGGGGTCCCTACAATGAGCAGTTCTTC. It translates to CASSLYERGPYNEQFF.

There are a few counts of this clone. The V call is TRBV3-1 (or the pseudogene TRBV3-2), the J call TRBJ2-2; 12 bases align to TRBD2. CDR1 is LGHDT and CDR2 is YNNKEL in the germline V gene (reference sequence). This CDR3 spans 18 amino acids. The V gene end was trimmed by 1 base and the J gene end by 2 bases; junction bases not matched to a gene: 5. The CDR3 DNA is TGTGCCAGCAGCCAAGGACTAGCGGGAGTATTAAACACCGGGGAGCTGTTTTTT. Amino acids: CASSQGLAGVLNTGELFF.

The V and J genes are TRBV2 and TRBJ2-5, with 7 bases identical to TRBD2. Trimming at V came to 4 bases and at J to 3 bases, leaving 14 bases not matched to a gene. The CDR3 runs to 17 residues. Germline V gene lookup returns CDR1 SNHLY and CDR2 FYNNEI. The CDR3 bases are TGTGCCAGCAGTGTGTGGGGAGGGCCGGGCCAAGAAGAGACCCAGTACTTC. Its translation: CASSVWGGPGQEETQYF.

This clone has just one count. The gene calls are TRBV7-8 and TRBJ1-3; 7 nucleotides agree with TRBD1. CDR1 is SGHVS and CDR2 is FQNEAQ in the germline V gene. With 5 bases clipped from V and 4 bases from J, the junction kept 8 bases outside the gene matches. The CDR3 contains 15 residues. CDR3 in amino acids: CASSDRQGMGNTIYF. CDR3 nucleotide sequence: TGTGCCAGCAGCGATCGACAGGGTATGGGAAACACCATATATTTT.

The V call is TRBV30, the J call TRBJ1-1, with 7 bases aligning to TRBD1. Germline trimming cut 2 bases from V and 10 bases from J; bases unmatched to any gene: 7. Germline V gene sequence: CDR1 GTSNPN, CDR2 SVGIG (reference sequence). The length of the CDR3 is 12 residues. CDR3 sequence (DNA): TGTGCCTGGAGTCTCACCGGGACAGTAGCTTTCTTT. Translated: CAWSLTGTVAFF.

The chain employs TRBV28 and TRBJ2-7, with 11 nucleotides matching TRBD1. J lost 7 bases, V lost 3 bases, and 8 bases had no gene match. The CDR3 runs 15 residues. Germline V CDR1 and CDR2: MDHEN, SYDVKM. Here the CDR3 DNA reads TGTGCCAGCAGTTTCGGGACAGGGGGTACGCGGGAGCAGTACTTC. Translation gives CASSFGTGGTREQYF.

Sample share makes this clone medium-sized. V is TRBV7-9 and J is TRBJ2-7, with D perhaps matching TRBD1 (5 bases). The CDR3 length is 14 residues. Looked up from germline, CDR1 is SEHNR and CDR2 is FQNEAQ (reference sequence). V lost 3 bases and J lost 6, with 15 bases in between. CDR3 sequence: CASSLQGMGGEQYF. CDR3 bases: TGTGCCAGCAGCTTGCAGGGTATGGGCGGCGAGCAGTACTTC.